Sequencing of this TCR beta chain was carried out in a study of blood T cell repertoires in COVID-19. Ages ranged from about 18 to 89 years, with residence in approximately 25 US areas. All recovered Cohort 3 donors got two negative PCRs, got clearance, or saw symptom resolution. Trimming pared 6 bases from V and 0 bases from J, leaving 5 bases between. CDR3 length equals 12 residues. The V gene's germline CDR1 is SGHTS and CDR2 YDEGEE. Assay used: immunoSEQ multiplex PCR; TCRdb lists only in-frame clones, some missing. Of 150,000 to 200,000 clones in the sample, around 80% are singletons; the top ten hold 4.5% to 7.5%.

This TCR was sampled from a man aged 40-49 years who had recovered from COVID-19. Sample: PBMCs or T cells enriched from blood (not recorded which). V usage is TRBV5-8 and J usage is TRBJ2-3; the D is unclear. The chain's CDR3 is CASTLSTDTQYF. The CDR3 region has the DNA TGTGCCAGCACCCTCAGCACAGATACGCAGTATTTT.